This T cell receptor beta chain derives from a study of T cells in Graves' hyperthyroidism and ophthalmopathy. PBMCs were collected from a 10 ml volume of fresh peripheral blood. The study, taken as a whole, reports: A model using 13 V-J features told ophthalmopathy apart from stable hyperthyroidism. Model-based prediction identified ophthalmopathy a median about 6 months prior to its onset.

TCR beta CDR3 regions were amplified from RNA transcripts. HTBI primers drove first-round RT-PCR of the TCR CDR3. TCRdb redid the calling of the multiplex PCR reads with MiXCR, one entry per CDR3 protein. The sample includes about 300,000 distinct CDR3 sequences, roughly a fifth of them seen just once. CDR1 and CDR2 from the germline V gene are SQVTM and ANQGSEA. The V gene lost 6 bases and the J gene lost 1 base, with 9 bases spanning the gap. The CDR3 extends over 12 amino acids. Concerning this clonotype: Its matching antigen is unknown.

The J gene is TRBJ2-5, the V gene TRBV29-1; D perhaps matches TRBD2 (6 bases). The sample comprised blood. The clonotype comes from a man aged 50 to 60 with Graves' ophthalmopathy. This CDR3 reads CSVRDSQETQYF. DNA of the CDR3: TGCAGCGTCCGGGACTCCCAAGAGACCCAGTACTTC.